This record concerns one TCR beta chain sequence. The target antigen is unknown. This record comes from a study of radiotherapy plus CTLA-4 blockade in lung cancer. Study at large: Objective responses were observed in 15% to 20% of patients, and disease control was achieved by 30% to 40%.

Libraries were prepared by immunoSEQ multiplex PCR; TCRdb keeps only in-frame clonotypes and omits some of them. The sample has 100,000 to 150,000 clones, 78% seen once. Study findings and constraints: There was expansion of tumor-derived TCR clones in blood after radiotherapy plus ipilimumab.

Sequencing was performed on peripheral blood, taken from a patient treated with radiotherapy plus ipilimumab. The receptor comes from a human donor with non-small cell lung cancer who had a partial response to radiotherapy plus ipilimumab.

CDR3 sequence reads: CASSLSGTSYEQYV. The CDR3, as DNA: TGTGCCAGCAGCTTGTCCGGGACTTCCTACGAGCAGTACGTC. The rearrangement links TRBV5-6 to TRBJ2-7, with D possibly being TRBD2 (6 bases). Germline V lookup: CDR1 SGHDT, CDR2 YYEEEE. The CDR3 has 14 residues. Deletions cut 1 base from V and 1 base from J, with 9 bases between.